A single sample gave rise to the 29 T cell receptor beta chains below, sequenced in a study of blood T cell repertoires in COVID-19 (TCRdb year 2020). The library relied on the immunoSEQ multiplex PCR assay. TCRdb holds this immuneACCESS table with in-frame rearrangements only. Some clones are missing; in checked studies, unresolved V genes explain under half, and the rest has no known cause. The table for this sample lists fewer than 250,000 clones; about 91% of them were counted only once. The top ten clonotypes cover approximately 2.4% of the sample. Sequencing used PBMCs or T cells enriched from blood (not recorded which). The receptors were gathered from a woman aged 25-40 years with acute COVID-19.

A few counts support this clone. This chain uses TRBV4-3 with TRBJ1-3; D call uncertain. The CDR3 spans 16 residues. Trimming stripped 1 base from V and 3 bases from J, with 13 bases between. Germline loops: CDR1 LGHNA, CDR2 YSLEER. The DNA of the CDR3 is TGCGCCAGCAGCCAAGTTAGGGAAAGCGGTGGAAACACCATATATTTT. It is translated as CASSQVRESGGNTIYF.

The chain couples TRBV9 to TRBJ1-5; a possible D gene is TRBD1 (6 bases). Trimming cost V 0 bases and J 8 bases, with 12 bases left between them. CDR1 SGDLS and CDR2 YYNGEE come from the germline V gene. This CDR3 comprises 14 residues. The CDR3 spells CASSVGGGREPQHF. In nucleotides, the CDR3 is TGTGCCAGCAGCGTAGGAGGGGGAAGGGAGCCCCAGCATTTT.

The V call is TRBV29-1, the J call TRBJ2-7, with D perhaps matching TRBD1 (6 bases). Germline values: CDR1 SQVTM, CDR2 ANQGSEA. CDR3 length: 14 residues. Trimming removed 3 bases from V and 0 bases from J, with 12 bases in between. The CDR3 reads CSVEGGGLSYEQYF. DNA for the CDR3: TGCAGCGTTGAGGGTGGGGGCCTCTCCTACGAGCAGTACTTC.

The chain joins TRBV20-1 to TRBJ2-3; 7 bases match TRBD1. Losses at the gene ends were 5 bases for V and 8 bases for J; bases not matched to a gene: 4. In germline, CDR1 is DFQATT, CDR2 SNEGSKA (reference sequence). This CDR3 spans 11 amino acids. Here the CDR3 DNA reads TGCAGTGCTCTTCGACAGGGTACGCAGTATTTT. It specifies CSALRQGTQYF.

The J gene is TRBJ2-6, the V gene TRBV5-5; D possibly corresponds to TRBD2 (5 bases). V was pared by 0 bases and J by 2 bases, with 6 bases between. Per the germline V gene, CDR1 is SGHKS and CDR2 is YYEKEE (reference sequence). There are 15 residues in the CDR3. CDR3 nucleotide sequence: TGTGCCAGCAGCTTGGCCGGGACTGGGGCCAACGTCCTGACTTTC. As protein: CASSLAGTGANVLTF.

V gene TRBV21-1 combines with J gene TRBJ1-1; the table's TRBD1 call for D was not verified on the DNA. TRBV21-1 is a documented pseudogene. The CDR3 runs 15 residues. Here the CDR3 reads CASSKGADRDTEAFF. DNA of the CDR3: TGTGCCAGCAGCAAGGGCGCCGACCGCGACACTGAAGCTTTCTTT.

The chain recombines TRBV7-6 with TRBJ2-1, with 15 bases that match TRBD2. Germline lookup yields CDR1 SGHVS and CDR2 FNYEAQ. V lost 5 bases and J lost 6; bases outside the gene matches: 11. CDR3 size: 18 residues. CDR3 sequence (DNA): TGTGCCAGCAGCCTCAGGACTAGCGGGGGGGGATTGATCAATGAGCAGTTCTTC. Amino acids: CASSLRTSGGGLINEQFF.

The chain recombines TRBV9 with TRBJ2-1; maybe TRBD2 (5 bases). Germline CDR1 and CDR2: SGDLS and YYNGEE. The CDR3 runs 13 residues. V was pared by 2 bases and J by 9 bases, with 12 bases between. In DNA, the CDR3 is TGTGCCAGCAGCGTTGAGGGCGGTGGTGAGCAGTTCTTC. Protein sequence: CASSVEGGGEQFF.

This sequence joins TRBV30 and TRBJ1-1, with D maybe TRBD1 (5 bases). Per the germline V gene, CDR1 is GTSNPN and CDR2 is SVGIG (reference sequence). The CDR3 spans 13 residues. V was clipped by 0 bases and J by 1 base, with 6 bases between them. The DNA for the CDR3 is TGTGCCTGGAGTGTTGACAGGAACACTGAAGCTTTCTTT. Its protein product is CAWSVDRNTEAFF.

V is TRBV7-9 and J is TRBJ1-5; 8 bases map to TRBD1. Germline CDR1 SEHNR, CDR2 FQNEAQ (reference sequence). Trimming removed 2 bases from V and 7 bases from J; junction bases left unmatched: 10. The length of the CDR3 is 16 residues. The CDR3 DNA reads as TGTGCCAGCAGCTTATTAATGACAGGGGTAGAGCAGCCCCAGCATTTT. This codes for CASSLLMTGVEQPQHF.

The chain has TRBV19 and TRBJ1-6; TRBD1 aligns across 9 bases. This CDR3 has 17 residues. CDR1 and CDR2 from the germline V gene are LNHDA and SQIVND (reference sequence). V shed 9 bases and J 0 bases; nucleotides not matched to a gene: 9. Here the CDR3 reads CARPGQGSSSYNSPLHF. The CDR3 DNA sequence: TGTGCCAGACCCGGACAGGGGTCAAGCTCCTATAATTCACCCCTCCACTTT.

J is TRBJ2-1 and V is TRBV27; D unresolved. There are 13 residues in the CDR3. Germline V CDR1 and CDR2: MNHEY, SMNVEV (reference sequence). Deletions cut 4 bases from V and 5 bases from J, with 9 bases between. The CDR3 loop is CASSSSGNNEQFF. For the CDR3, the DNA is TGTGCCAGCAGTTCCTCAGGTAACAATGAGCAGTTCTTC.

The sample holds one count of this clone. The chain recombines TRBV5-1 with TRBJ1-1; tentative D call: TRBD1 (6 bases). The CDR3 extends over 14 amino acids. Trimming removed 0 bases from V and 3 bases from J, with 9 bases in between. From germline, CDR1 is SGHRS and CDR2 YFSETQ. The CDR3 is CASSLGHRDTEAFF. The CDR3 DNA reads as TGCGCCAGCAGCTTGGGCCACAGGGACACTGAAGCTTTCTTT.

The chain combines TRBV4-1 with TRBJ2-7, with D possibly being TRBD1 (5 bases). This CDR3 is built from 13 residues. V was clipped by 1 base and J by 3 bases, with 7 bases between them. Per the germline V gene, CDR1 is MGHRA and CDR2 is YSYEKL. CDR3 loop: CASSQATDYEQYF. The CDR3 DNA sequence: TGCGCCAGCAGCCAAGCGACAGACTACGAGCAGTACTTC.

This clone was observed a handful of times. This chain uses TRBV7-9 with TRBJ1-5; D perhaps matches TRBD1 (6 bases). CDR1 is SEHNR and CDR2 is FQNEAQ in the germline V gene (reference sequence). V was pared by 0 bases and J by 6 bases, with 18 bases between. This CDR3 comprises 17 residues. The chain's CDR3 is CASSLATQGEFGQPQHF. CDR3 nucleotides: TGTGCCAGCAGCTTAGCCACACAGGGAGAGTTTGGTCAGCCCCAGCATTTT. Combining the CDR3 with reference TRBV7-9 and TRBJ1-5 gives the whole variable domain DTGVSQNPRHKITKRGQNVTFRCDPISEHNRLYWYRQTLGQGPEFLTYFQNEAQLEKSRLLSDRFSAERPKGSFSTLEIQRTEQGDSAMYLCASSLATQGEFGQPQHFGDGTRLSIL.

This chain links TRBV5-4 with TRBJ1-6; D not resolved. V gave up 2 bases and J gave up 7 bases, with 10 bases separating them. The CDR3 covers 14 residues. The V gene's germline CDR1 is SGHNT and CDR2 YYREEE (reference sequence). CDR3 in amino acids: CASSFSATNSPLHF. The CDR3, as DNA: TGTGCCAGCAGCTTTTCGGCGACAAATTCACCCCTCCACTTT.

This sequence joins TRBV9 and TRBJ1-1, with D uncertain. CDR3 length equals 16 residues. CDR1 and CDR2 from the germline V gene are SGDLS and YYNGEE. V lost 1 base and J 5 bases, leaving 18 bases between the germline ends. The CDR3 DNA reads TGTGCCAGCAGCGTACCCCCGCGGGCCCCGGGGACTGAAGCTTTCTTT. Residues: CASSVPPRAPGTEAFF.

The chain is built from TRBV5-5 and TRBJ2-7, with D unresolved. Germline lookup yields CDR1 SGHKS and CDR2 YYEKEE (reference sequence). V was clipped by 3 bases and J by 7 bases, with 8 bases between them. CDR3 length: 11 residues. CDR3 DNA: TGTGCCAGCAGCTCGGTGGAGGAGCAGTACTTC. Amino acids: CASSSVEEQYF. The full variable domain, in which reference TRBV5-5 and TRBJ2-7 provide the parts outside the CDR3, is DAGVTQSPTHLIKTRGQQVTLRCSPISGHKSVSWYQQVLGQGPQFIFQYYEKEERGRGNFPDRFSARQFPNYSSELNVNALLLGDSALYLCASSSVEEQYFGPGTRLTVT.

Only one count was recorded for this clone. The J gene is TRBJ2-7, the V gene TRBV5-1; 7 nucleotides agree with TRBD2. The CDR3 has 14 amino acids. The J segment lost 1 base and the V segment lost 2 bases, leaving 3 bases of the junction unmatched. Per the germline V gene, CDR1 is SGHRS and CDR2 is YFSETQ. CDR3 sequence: CASSFERGSYEQYF. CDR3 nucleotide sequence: TGCGCCAGCAGCTTCGAGCGGGGTTCCTACGAGCAGTACTTC.

This CDR3 is CATRTDRFNEKLFF. The CDR3 nucleotides are TGCGCCACGAGGACCGACAGGTTTAATGAAAAACTGTTTTTT. The chain uses TRBV4-1 and TRBJ1-4; D perhaps matches TRBD1 (6 bases). Germline V lookup: CDR1 MGHRA, CDR2 YSYEKL. V gave up 10 bases and J gave up 4 bases, with 16 bases separating them. The CDR3 contains 14 residues.

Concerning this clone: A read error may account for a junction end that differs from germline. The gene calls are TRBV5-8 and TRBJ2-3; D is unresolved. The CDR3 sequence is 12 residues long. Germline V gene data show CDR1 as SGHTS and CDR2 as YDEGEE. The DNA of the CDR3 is TGTGCCACCAGCCTCGGGACAGATACGCAGTATTTT. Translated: CATSLGTDTQYF.

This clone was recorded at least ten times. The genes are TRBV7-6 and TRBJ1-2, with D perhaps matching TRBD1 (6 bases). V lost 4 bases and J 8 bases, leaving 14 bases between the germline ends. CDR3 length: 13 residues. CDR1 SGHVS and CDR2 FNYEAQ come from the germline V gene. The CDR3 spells CASSSVGGGGYTF. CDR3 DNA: TGTGCCAGCAGCTCGGTAGGGGGTGGAGGCTACACCTTC.

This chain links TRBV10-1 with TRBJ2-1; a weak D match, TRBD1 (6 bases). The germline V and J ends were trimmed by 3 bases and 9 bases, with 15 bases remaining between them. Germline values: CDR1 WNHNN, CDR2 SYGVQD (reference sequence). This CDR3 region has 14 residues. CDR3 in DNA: TGCGCCAGCAGTGACGGGACACTTTCCCGTGAGCAGTTCTTC. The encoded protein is CASSDGTLSREQFF.

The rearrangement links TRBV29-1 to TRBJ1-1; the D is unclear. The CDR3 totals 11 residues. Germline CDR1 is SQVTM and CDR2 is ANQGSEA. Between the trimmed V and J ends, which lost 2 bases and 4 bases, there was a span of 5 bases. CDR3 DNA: TGCAGCGTTGAACGGTCCACTGAAGCTTTCTTT. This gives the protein CSVERSTEAFF.

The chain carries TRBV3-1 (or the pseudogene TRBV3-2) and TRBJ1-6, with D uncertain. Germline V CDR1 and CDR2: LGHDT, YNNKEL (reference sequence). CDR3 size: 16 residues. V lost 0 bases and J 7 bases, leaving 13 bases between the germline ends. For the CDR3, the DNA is TGTGCCAGCAGCCAAGATACCGGCCGGAGCAATTCACCCCTCCACTTT. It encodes CASSQDTGRSNSPLHF.

The CDR3 sequence is CASSIDRGRGLAGDYEQYF. Here the CDR3 DNA reads TGTGCCAGTAGTATAGATAGAGGTCGGGGACTAGCGGGAGACTACGAGCAGTACTTC. This chain connects TRBV19 to TRBJ2-7; 14 bases match TRBD2. With V trimmed by 0 bases and J by 3 bases, 10 bases remained unmatched. CDR1 and CDR2 (germline): LNHDA, SQIVND (reference sequence). This CDR3 contains 19 residues. Variable domain in full (rest from reference TRBV19 and TRBJ2-7): DGGITQSPKYLFRKEGQNVTLSCEQNLNHDAMYWYRQDPGQGLRLIYYSQIVNDFQKGDIAEGYSVSREKKESFPLTVTSAQKNPTAFYLCASSIDRGRGLAGDYEQYFGPGTRLTVT.

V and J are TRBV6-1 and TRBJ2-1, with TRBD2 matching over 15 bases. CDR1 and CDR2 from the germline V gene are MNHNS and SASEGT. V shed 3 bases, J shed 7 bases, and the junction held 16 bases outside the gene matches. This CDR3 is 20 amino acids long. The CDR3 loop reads CASSDLWTSGGAYTPNEQFF. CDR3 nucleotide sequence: TGTGCCAGCAGTGACCTCTGGACTAGCGGGGGGGCATATACCCCAAATGAGCAGTTCTTC.

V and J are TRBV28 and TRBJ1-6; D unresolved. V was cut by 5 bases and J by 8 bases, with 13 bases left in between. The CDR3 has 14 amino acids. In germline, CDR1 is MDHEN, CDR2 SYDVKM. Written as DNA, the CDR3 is TGTGCCAGCAGTCCTACAGCGGAGCATTCACCCCTCCACTTT. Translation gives CASSPTAEHSPLHF.

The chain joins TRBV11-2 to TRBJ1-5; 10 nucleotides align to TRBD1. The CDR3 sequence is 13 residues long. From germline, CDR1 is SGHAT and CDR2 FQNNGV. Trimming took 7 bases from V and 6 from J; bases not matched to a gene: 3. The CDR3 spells CASIDRGLQPQHF. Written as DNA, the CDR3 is TGTGCCAGCATCGACAGGGGGCTTCAGCCCCAGCATTTT.